The 12 T cell receptor beta chains presented below share a single source sample, sequenced in a study of shared clonotypes between healthy human individuals. The table came from immunoSEQ multiplex PCR; TCRdb's copy has only in-frame clones and leaves some out. The sample yields 2 million to 3 million clones, approximately 93% seen once. Specimen: naive CD4+ T cells from PBMCs. Described subset: CD45RA+ positively selected. The receptors originated from a man younger than 35 in good health. Some clones in this sample may be carry-over from other donors' samples.

The rearrangement joins TRBV11-3 to TRBJ1-1; D is ambiguous. The CDR3 contains 13 residues. Germline CDR1 SGHNT, CDR2 YENEEA. V lost 2 bases to trimming and J lost 1 base, with 5 bases between them. DNA of the CDR3: TGTGCCAGCAGCTTATACTGGAACACTGAAGCTTTCTTT. Translated, it gives CASSLYWNTEAFF.

The rearrangement uses TRBV9 and TRBJ2-3; TRBD2 matches 8 bases. Per the germline V gene, CDR1 is SGDLS and CDR2 is YYNGEE. This CDR3 comprises 16 residues. Trimming cost V 4 bases and J 2 bases; bases outside gene matches: 9. The CDR3, as DNA: TGTGCCAGCAGCCTTAGCGGGATTGCTAACACAGATACGCAGTATTTT. Translating it yields CASSLSGIANTDTQYF.

The chain carries TRBV6-5 and TRBJ2-7; D not certain. The germline gives CDR1 MNHEY, CDR2 SVGAGI. The CDR3 runs to 14 residues. Trimming cost V 6 bases and J 1 base, with 13 bases left between them. In nucleotides, the CDR3 is TGTGCCAGCAGCCCCGGCGGAAATTCCTACGAGCAGTACTTC. This gives the protein CASSPGGNSYEQYF.

The chain couples TRBV25-1 to TRBJ2-1; D may correspond to TRBD1 or TRBD2 (5 bases each). CDR1 is MGHDK, CDR2 SYGVNS, per germline. Trimming shortened V by 5 bases and J by 4 bases, and 18 bases separated the two germline ends. The CDR3 extends over 16 amino acids. Written as DNA, the CDR3 is TGTGCCAGCAGTCGACCGGGACGGCAGCCTTACAATGAGCAGTTCTTC. This codes for CASSRPGRQPYNEQFF.

To note about this clone: Other DNA sequences of this sample code for an identical CDR3. The V gene is TRBV18, the J gene TRBJ2-1, with 11 bases aligning to TRBD2. CDR1 and CDR2 (germline): KGHSH, LQKENI. Trimming took 6 bases from V and 0 from J; bases not matched to a gene: 4. This CDR3 spans 16 amino acids. The CDR3 loop is CASSPGTSGSYNEQFF. The CDR3 nucleotides read TGTGCCAGCTCGCCCGGGACTAGCGGCTCCTACAATGAGCAGTTCTTC.

The gene calls are TRBV7-2 and TRBJ2-1; 12 nucleotides line up with TRBD2. CDR1 is SGHTA and CDR2 is FQGNSA in the germline V gene. V lost 5 bases to trimming and J lost 2 bases; unmatched junction nucleotides: 7. The CDR3 is made up of 17 amino acids. CDR3 nucleotides: TGTGCCAGCAGCCCTCGGGGGACTAGCGGGCCCTACAATGAGCAGTTCTTC. Translation: CASSPRGTSGPYNEQFF.

Turning to this clone: The same CDR3 is also encoded by other DNA sequences in this sample. The chain couples TRBV19 to TRBJ1-5, with D tentatively TRBD1 (6 bases). In germline, CDR1 is LNHDA, CDR2 SQIVND (reference sequence). The V gene lost 3 bases and the J gene lost 7 bases, with 10 bases spanning the gap. This CDR3 comprises 13 residues. The CDR3, as DNA: TGTGCCAGTAGTATCGAGGGGGGACAGCCCCAGCATTTT. Its protein is CASSIEGGQPQHF.

The chain is built from TRBV14 and TRBJ1-2; 10 nucleotides line up with TRBD1. Germline V gene data show CDR1 as SGHDN and CDR2 as FVKESK. This CDR3 contains 16 residues. The V gene end was trimmed by 2 bases and the J gene end by 5 bases; junction bases not matched to a gene: 8. As DNA, the CDR3 is TGTGCCAGCAGCCAACGGTTGGGACAGGGGACGTATGGCTACACCTTC. Translation: CASSQRLGQGTYGYTF.

The gene calls are TRBV11-2 and TRBJ2-2; D gene unclear. Trimming left V 7 bases short and J 5 bases short, with 14 bases between. This CDR3 has 14 amino acids. Germline CDR1 SGHAT, CDR2 FQNNGV. CDR3: CASTFPLTTGELFF. In DNA, the CDR3 is TGTGCCAGCACCTTCCCCCTTACTACCGGGGAGCTGTTTTTT.

This clone has only one observation. This chain joins TRBV14 and TRBJ2-7; TRBD1 aligns across 8 bases. Trimming cost V 3 bases and J 6 bases; bases outside gene matches: 7. CDR1 and CDR2 from the germline V gene are SGHDN and FVKESK. The CDR3 covers 14 residues. In DNA form, the CDR3 reads TGTGCCAGCAGCCAGGAGACAGGGGTCGGCGAGCAGTACTTC. Translation: CASSQETGVGEQYF. The complete variable domain, with remaining parts taken from reference TRBV14 and TRBJ2-7, reads EAGVTQFPSHSVIEKGQTVTLRCDPISGHDNLYWYRRVMGKEIKFLLHFVKESKQDESGMPNNRFLAERTGGTYSTLKVQPAELEDSGVYFCASSQETGVGEQYFGPGTRLTVT.

The J gene is TRBJ1-5, the V gene TRBV7-9; maybe TRBD1 (5 bases). CDR3 length: 15 residues. V gave up 3 bases and J gave up 4 bases, with 13 bases separating them. CDR1 is SEHNR and CDR2 is FQNEAQ in the germline V gene (reference sequence). Here the CDR3 reads CASSFEGRGNQPQHF. CDR3 sequence (DNA): TGTGCCAGCAGCTTCGAAGGACGGGGGAATCAGCCCCAGCATTTT.

The V call is TRBV5-1, the J call TRBJ2-5, with 12 nucleotides matching TRBD2. Germline V gene data show CDR1 as SGHRS and CDR2 as YFSETQ. This CDR3 comprises 16 residues. The ends lost 4 bases at V and 5 bases at J; junction bases unmatched: 9. CDR3 in amino acids: CASSQRLAGVGETQYF. The CDR3 DNA is TGCGCCAGCAGCCAAAGACTAGCGGGAGTCGGGGAGACCCAGTACTTC.